The rows below give T cell receptor beta chains drawn from one sample of a study of spatial heterogeneity in lung cancer. TCRdb re-called the 5' RACE reads with MiXCR, one entry per CDR3 protein. The sample shows about 4,000 distinct CDR3 sequences, around two fifths of them seen only once. The material sequenced was lung tumor tissue, taken at surgery. The receptor set was obtained from a male donor with early-stage non-small cell lung cancer. CDR3s include the opening cysteine and the closing phenylalanine or tryptophan. Fields, in order: J gene, D gene, V gene, clone size, CDR3 protein, CDR3 DNA. A D gene is named only where the DNA matches it firmly. Size tells how often a clone was seen (once, few, many) or the class of an expanded clone, and some rows leave it out.

j_gene: TRBJ2-7
d_gene: TRBD2
v_gene: TRBV7-6
abundance: medium-sized
CDR3aa: CASSTLAAPYEQYF
CDR3nt: TGTGCCAGCTCGACACTAGCGGCGCCCTACGAGCAGTACTTC

j_gene: TRBJ2-2
d_gene: .
v_gene: TRBV9
abundance: many
CDR3aa: CASSGLSAAGELFF
CDR3nt: TGTGCCAGCAGTGGACTCTCGGCCGCCGGGGAGCTGTTTTTT

j_gene: TRBJ2-5
d_gene: .
v_gene: TRBV24-1
abundance: .
CDR3aa: CARTETQYF
CDR3nt: TGTGCCAGAACGGAGACCCAGTACTTC

j_gene: TRBJ2-7
d_gene: .
v_gene: TRBV7-9
abundance: medium-sized
CDR3aa: CASSATGYEQYF
CDR3nt: TGTGCCAGCAGCGCCACAGGATACGAGCAGTACTTC

j_gene: TRBJ1-4
d_gene: .
v_gene: TRBV29-1
abundance: many
CDR3aa: CSVASTFNEKLFF
CDR3nt: TGCAGCGTTGCCTCGACTTTTAATGAAAAACTGTTTTTT

j_gene: TRBJ2-1
d_gene: .
v_gene: TRBV21-1
abundance: .
CDR3aa: CASTILPRGRDPQQFF
CDR3nt: TGTGCCAGCACCATTCTGCCGAGGGGGCGCGACCCCCAGCAGTTCTTC

j_gene: TRBJ1-1
d_gene: .
v_gene: TRBV3-1
abundance: many
CDR3aa: CASSQSGEAFF
CDR3nt: TGTGCCAGCAGCCAATCGGGAGAAGCTTTCTTT

j_gene: TRBJ2-6
d_gene: .
v_gene: TRBV27
abundance: .
CDR3aa: CASSPIRVSGANVLTF
CDR3nt: TGTGCCAGCAGCCCTATCCGGGTTTCCGGGGCCAACGTCCTGACTTTC

j_gene: TRBJ2-6
d_gene: TRBD1
v_gene: TRBV7-8
abundance: .
CDR3aa: CASSPRQGEEAGANVLTF
CDR3nt: TGTGCCAGCAGCCCGCGACAGGGGGAAGAAGCTGGGGCCAACGTCCTGACTTTC

j_gene: TRBJ2-3
d_gene: TRBD2
v_gene: TRBV5-1
abundance: few
CDR3aa: CASSLARASGGTDTQYF
CDR3nt: TGCGCCAGCAGCTTGGCCAGGGCTAGCGGGGGCACAGATACGCAGTATTTT

j_gene: TRBJ2-3
d_gene: .
v_gene: TRBV5-4
abundance: .
CDR3aa: CASKEDHSTDTQYF
CDR3nt: TGTGCCAGCAAAGAGGACCACAGCACAGATACGCAGTATTTT

j_gene: TRBJ2-4
d_gene: TRBD2
v_gene: TRBV5-1
abundance: .
CDR3aa: CASSWEGNIQYF
CDR3nt: TGCGCCAGCAGCTGGGAGGGAAACATTCAGTACTTC

j_gene: TRBJ2-3
d_gene: TRBD1
v_gene: TRBV5-1
abundance: .
CDR3aa: CASSSVTGAADTQYF
CDR3nt: TGCGCCAGCAGCTCCGTGACAGGGGCGGCAGATACGCAGTATTTT